Listed below are T cell receptor beta chains from one sample, sequenced in a study of blood T cell repertoires in COVID-19. TCRdb's table, derived via immunoSEQ multiplex PCR, lists solely in-frame clones and lacks some. The top ten clones hold 7% to 8.5% of a sample with some 220,000 clones, 80% of them seen once. The sequenced material came from peripheral blood. The receptors were gathered from a woman aged 70-85 years with acute or convalescent COVID-19. CDR3s include the opening cysteine and the closing phenylalanine or tryptophan. A D gene is named only where the DNA matches it firmly. Clone size is shown for a subset of rows, as once, few, many or a class of expanded clone.

cdr3_length clone_size j_call d_call v_call cdr3_aa cdr3_nt
14 NA TRBJ1-2 NA TRBV19 CASSVGTSRGGYTF TGTGCCAGTAGTGTGGGGACATCCCGAGGGGGCTACACCTTC
18 NA TRBJ2-6 NA TRBV7-2 CASSLEGLRFSGANVLTF TGTGCCAGCAGCTTGGAGGGACTCCGCTTCTCTGGGGCCAACGTCCTGACTTTC
16 NA TRBJ2-3 TRBD2 TRBV6-5 CASSYSSSGGEDTQYF TGTGCCAGCAGTTACTCGTCTAGCGGGGGGGAAGATACGCAGTATTTT
13 few TRBJ1-5 NA TRBV27 CASSPTGWQPQHF TGTGCCAGCAGTCCCACAGGGTGGCAGCCCCAGCATTTT
16 NA TRBJ1-6 NA TRBV5-1 CASSLNREARNSPLHF TGCGCCAGCAGCTTAAACCGGGAGGCGCGAAATTCACCCCTCCACTTT
12 NA TRBJ2-5 NA TRBV30 CAWSVTQETQYF TGTGCCTGGAGTGTGACACAAGAGACCCAGTACTTC
11 NA TRBJ2-5 NA TRBV20-1 CSASSLGLPYF TGCAGTGCTAGCTCTCTGGGACTCCCGTACTTC
13 NA TRBJ1-3 NA TRBV6-5 CASSYGPGNTIYF TGTGCCAGCAGTTACGGCCCTGGAAACACCATATATTTT
14 NA TRBJ2-5 TRBD1 TRBV15 CATSGYRGGETQYF TGTGCCACCAGCGGTTACAGGGGTGGGGAGACCCAGTACTTC
18 NA TRBJ2-1 TRBD2 TRBV7-2 CASSLVLLAGGNRNEQFF TGTGCCAGCAGCTTAGTATTACTAGCGGGGGGCAACCGCAATGAGCAGTTCTTC
12 NA TRBJ1-3 NA TRBV10-3 CAISDRGDTIYF TGTGCCATCAGTGACCGGGGGGACACCATATATTTT
15 NA TRBJ1-2 NA TRBV5-6 CASSYRDNGNYGYTF TGTGCCAGCAGCTATAGGGACAACGGGAACTATGGCTACACCTTC
15 NA TRBJ2-3 TRBD2 TRBV29-1 CSVVLAGGPTDTQYF TGCAGCGTTGTCCTAGCGGGGGGGCCCACAGATACGCAGTATTTT
14 NA TRBJ1-1 NA TRBV5-4 CASSLGGVATEAFF TGTGCCAGCAGCTTAGGAGGGGTAGCCACTGAAGCTTTCTTT
15 few TRBJ2-4 TRBD1 TRBV7-2 CASSLDVRQGAVQYF TGTGCCAGCAGCTTAGATGTTAGACAGGGGGCGGTTCAGTACTTC
14 NA TRBJ1-2 NA TRBV24-1 CATSGAGPNYGYTF TGTGCCACCAGTGGGGCAGGTCCCAACTATGGCTACACCTTC
13 NA TRBJ1-1 NA TRBV7-2 CASSSSWAGEAFF TGTGCCAGCAGTTCCAGTTGGGCGGGGGAAGCTTTCTTT
14 NA TRBJ2-3 NA TRBV4-2 CASSRMGQSDTQYF TGTGCCAGCAGCCGAATGGGGCAGTCAGATACGCAGTATTTT
13 NA TRBJ1-2 TRBD1 TRBV19 CASSPDRDYGYTF TGTGCCAGTTCGCCAGACAGGGACTATGGCTACACCTTC
15 NA TRBJ2-1 NA TRBV4-3 CASSRSGSSYNEQFF TGCGCCAGCAGCCGGAGCGGATCCTCCTACAATGAGCAGTTCTTC
17 NA TRBJ2-5 TRBD2 TRBV7-2 CASSLGLAGSSGETQYF TGTGCCAGCAGCTTAGGACTAGCGGGGTCCTCGGGGGAGACCCAGTACTTC
15 NA TRBJ1-3 NA TRBV30 CAWSVGGRAGNTIYF TGTGCCTGGAGTGTGGGGGGACGAGCTGGAAACACCATATATTTT
14 NA TRBJ1-1 TRBD1 TRBV18 CASSPDDRASGAFF TGTGCCAGCTCACCGGACGACAGGGCGTCGGGTGCTTTCTTT
13 NA TRBJ1-1 NA TRBV30 CAWKGHGRTEAFF TGTGCCTGGAAAGGACACGGGAGGACTGAAGCTTTCTTT
17 few TRBJ2-1 TRBD2 TRBV3-1/TRBV3-2 CASRPRTSGVSYNEQFF TGTGCCAGCAGGCCGAGGACTAGCGGGGTATCCTACAATGAGCAGTTCTTC
14 NA TRBJ2-1 NA TRBV10-3 CAISGRGVGNEQFF TGTGCCATCAGTGGCCGCGGGGTGGGAAATGAGCAGTTCTTC
13 NA TRBJ2-7 TRBD2 TRBV2 CASKRTSGYEQYF TGTGCCAGCAAACGGACTAGCGGCTACGAGCAGTACTTC
15 many TRBJ2-3 NA TRBV5-6 CASRDSSTSTDTQYF TGTGCCAGCAGGGACAGTTCCACTAGCACAGATACGCAGTATTTT
13 NA TRBJ2-1 NA TRBV11-2 CASSLATYNEQFF TGTGCCAGCAGCTTAGCCACATACAATGAGCAGTTCTTC
15 NA TRBJ2-5 NA TRBV7-2 CASSFLTTGEETQYF TGTGCCAGCAGCTTCCTGACTACCGGGGAGGAGACCCAGTACTTC
14 NA TRBJ1-1 NA TRBV7-3 CASSPGITGAEAFF TGTGCCAGCAGCCCAGGGATAACGGGGGCTGAAGCTTTCTTT
19 NA TRBJ2-4 TRBD2 TRBV27 CAIPLGVAGGLEDKNIQYF TGTGCCATCCCTCTCGGGGTAGCGGGGGGGCTTGAGGACAAAAACATTCAGTACTTC
15 NA TRBJ1-5 NA TRBV2 CASRPQGLGNQPQHF TGTGCCAGCAGACCACAGGGTTTGGGCAATCAGCCCCAGCATTTT
16 NA TRBJ2-3 TRBD2 TRBV18 CASSPPGGGGTDTQYF TGTGCCAGCTCACCACCGGGCGGGGGAGGCACAGATACGCAGTATTTT
13 few TRBJ1-6 TRBD1 TRBV10-3 CAIQGVGNSPLHF TGTGCCATCCAGGGGGTCGGGAATTCACCCCTCCACTTT
19 NA TRBJ2-7 NA TRBV7-9 CASSLFGSGVDQSSYEQYF TGTGCCAGCAGCTTATTCGGGTCAGGGGTCGACCAAAGCTCCTACGAGCAGTACTTC
15 NA TRBJ2-3 NA TRBV3-1/TRBV3-2 CASRDGGSTGSTQYF TGTGCCAGCAGGGACGGCGGTTCCACGGGGTCTACGCAGTATTTT
14 NA TRBJ1-6 NA TRBV4-1 CASSQPGNNSPLHF TGCGCCAGCAGCCAGCCAGGAAATAATTCACCCCTCCACTTT
12 NA TRBJ2-1 NA TRBV2 CASGGTYNEQFF TGTGCCAGCGGGGGCACCTACAATGAGCAGTTCTTC
15 NA TRBJ2-7 NA TRBV19 CASSPQGGSAYEQYF TGTGCCAGTAGCCCCCAGGGGGGCTCAGCCTACGAGCAGTACTTC
16 NA TRBJ2-3 TRBD1 TRBV10-3 CAISDSRQGSTDTQYF TGTGCCATCAGTGACTCTAGACAGGGAAGCACAGATACGCAGTATTTT
16 once TRBJ1-2 TRBD1 TRBV9 CASSVARDSQEGGYTF TGTGCCAGCAGCGTAGCCCGGGACAGCCAGGAGGGAGGCTACACCTTC
15 NA TRBJ2-3 NA TRBV5-1 CASSPSGSSSDTQYF TGCGCCAGCTCACCATCCGGGAGCTCCTCGGATACGCAGTATTTT
14 once TRBJ1-2 TRBD1 TRBV6-4 CASSDSGGNYGYTF TGTGCCAGCAGTGACTCAGGGGGCAACTATGGCTACACCTTC
13 NA TRBJ2-7 NA TRBV7-8 CASSSLNNYEQYF TGTGCCAGCAGCTCCTTGAACAACTACGAGCAGTACTTC
14 NA TRBJ2-7 TRBD2 TRBV27 CASSRDYKAYEQYF TGTGCCAGCAGCCGGGACTACAAGGCGTACGAGCAGTACTTC
14 NA TRBJ1-1 TRBD1 TRBV29-1 CSVEADRANTEAFF TGCAGCGTTGAAGCTGACAGGGCGAACACTGAAGCTTTCTTT
14 NA TRBJ2-2 NA TRBV28 CASSLGAGTGELFF TGTGCCAGCAGTTTGGGGGCAGGCACCGGGGAGCTGTTTTTT